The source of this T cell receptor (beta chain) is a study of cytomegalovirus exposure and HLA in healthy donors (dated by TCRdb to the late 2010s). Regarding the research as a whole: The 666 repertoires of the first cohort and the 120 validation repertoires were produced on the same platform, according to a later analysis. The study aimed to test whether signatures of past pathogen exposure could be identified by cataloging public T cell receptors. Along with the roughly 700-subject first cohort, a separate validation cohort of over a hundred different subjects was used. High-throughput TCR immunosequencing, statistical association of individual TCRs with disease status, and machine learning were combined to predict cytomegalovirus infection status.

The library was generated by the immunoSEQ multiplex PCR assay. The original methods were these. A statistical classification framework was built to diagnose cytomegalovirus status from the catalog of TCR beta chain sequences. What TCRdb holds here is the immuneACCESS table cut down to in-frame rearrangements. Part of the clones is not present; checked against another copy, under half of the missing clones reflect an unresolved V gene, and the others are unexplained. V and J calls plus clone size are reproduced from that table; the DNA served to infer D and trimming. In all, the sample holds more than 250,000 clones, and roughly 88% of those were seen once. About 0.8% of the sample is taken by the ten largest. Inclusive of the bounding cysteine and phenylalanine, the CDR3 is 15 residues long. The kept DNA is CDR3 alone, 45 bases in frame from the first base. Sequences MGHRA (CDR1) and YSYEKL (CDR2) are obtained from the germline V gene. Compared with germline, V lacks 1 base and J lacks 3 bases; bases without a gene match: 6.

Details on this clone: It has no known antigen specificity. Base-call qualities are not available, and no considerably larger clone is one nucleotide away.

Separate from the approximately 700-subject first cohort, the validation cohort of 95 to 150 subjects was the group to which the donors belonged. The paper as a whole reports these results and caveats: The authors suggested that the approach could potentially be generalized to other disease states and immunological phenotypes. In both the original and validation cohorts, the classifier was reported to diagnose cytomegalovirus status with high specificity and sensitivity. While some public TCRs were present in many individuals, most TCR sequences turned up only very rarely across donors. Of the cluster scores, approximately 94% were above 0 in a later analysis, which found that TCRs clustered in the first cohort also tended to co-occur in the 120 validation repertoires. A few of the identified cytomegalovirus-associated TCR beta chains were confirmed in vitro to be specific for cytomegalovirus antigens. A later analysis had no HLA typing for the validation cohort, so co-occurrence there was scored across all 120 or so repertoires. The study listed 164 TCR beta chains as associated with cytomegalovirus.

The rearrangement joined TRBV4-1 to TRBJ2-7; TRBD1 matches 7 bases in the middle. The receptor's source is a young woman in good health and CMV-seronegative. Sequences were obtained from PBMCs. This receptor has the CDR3 CASSQVRDSGYEQYF. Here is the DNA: TGCGCCAGCAGCCAAGTCCGGGACAGTGGCTACGAGCAGTACTTC.